What follows is one T cell receptor (beta chain) and its context. Its antigen is still unknown. This specimen comes from a study of cytomegalovirus exposure and HLA in healthy donors. Germline CDR1 and CDR2: MNHEY and SVGAGI. Deletions cut 6 bases from V and 5 bases from J, with 10 bases between. The CDR3 is 12 amino acids. With 60 Vbeta and 13 Jbeta primers, the PCR was carried out. Clones were read by immunoSEQ multiplex PCR, and TCRdb kept only the in-frame ones, dropping some. The data contain under 150,000 clones, more than 70% of them singletons. Donors showed nominal health when sampled, although they likely had unrecorded immune exposures. Study-wide results and caveats: There were a few CMV-associated chains whose specificity for CMV antigens was confirmed in vitro. Productive status was seen about 90% or about 30% of the time for most TCR beta V segments in an earlier analysis.

This TCR was recovered from a woman aged 40 to 50 in good health and CMV-seronegative. The chain uses TRBV6-5 and TRBJ1-2, with D unresolved. The sample taken for sequencing was PBMCs. CDR3 nucleotide sequence: TGTGCCAGCAGCTGGACTGGTTATGGCTACACCTTC. Its translation is CASSWTGYGYTF.